These 13 T cell receptor beta chains were all obtained from the same sample, sequenced in a study of graft-versus-host responses after intestinal transplantation. Profiled with immunoSEQ multiplex PCR; TCRdb holds only in-frame clones, not every one. The data hold almost 85,000 clones, with around 91% observed a single time. No cognate antigen is known for these TCRs. The source was unstimulated CD4+ T cells sorted from spleen or lymph node cells, collected before intestinal transplant. These TCRs come from a human donor who received an intestinal transplant.

This chain links TRBV4-3 with TRBJ2-7; TRBD2 matches at 8 bases. Germline values: CDR1 LGHNA, CDR2 YSLEER. CDR3 length equals 16 residues. V lost 0 bases and J lost 5; bases outside the gene matches: 9. The DNA for the CDR3 is TGCGCCAGCAGCCAAGATTGGGTAGCGGGGATTAACGAGCAGTACTTC. Translation: CASSQDWVAGINEQYF.

This chain uses TRBV7-8 with TRBJ2-1; 11 nucleotides agree with TRBD2. V trimming: 3 bases; J trimming: 5 bases; junction bases outside the gene matches: 6. The CDR3 sequence is 16 residues long. Germline values: CDR1 SGHVS, CDR2 FQNEAQ. The CDR3 DNA sequence: TGTGCCAGCAGCTTTCTAGCGGGGGGCCTTAACAATGAGCAGTTCTTC. It yields the protein CASSFLAGGLNNEQFF.

This chain uses TRBV5-4 with TRBJ2-7; 10 bases are shared with TRBD1. From germline, CDR1 is SGHNT and CDR2 YYREEE (reference sequence). The CDR3 is 13 amino acids. V lost 4 bases and J lost 4; bases outside the gene matches: 2. For the CDR3, the DNA is TGTGCCAGCAGCCGGGGACAGGGGTACGAGCAGTACTTC. Its protein product is CASSRGQGYEQYF.

This rearrangement joins TRBV10-3 to TRBJ1-2; maybe TRBD1 (5 bases). CDR1 and CDR2 (germline): ENHRY, SYGVKD. Trimming took off 0 bases at V and 4 bases at J, with 12 bases between the two ends. The CDR3 runs 15 residues. Here the CDR3 DNA reads TGTGCCATCAGTGAGTCCGACAGAGTGCTCTATGGCTACACCTTC. It yields the protein CAISESDRVLYGYTF.

This chain connects TRBV18 to TRBJ2-3, with 12 bases aligning to TRBD2. Losses at the gene ends were 6 bases for V and 3 bases for J; bases not matched to a gene: 10. CDR1 is KGHSH and CDR2 is LQKENI in the germline V gene. The CDR3 spans 17 residues. CDR3 coding DNA: TGTGCCAGCTCGTCTAGCGGGGGGGCCCCGGTTACAGATACGCAGTATTTT. Translation gives CASSSSGGAPVTDTQYF.

The chain links TRBV9 to TRBJ2-7; D gene uncertain. The CDR3 length is 15 residues. V lost 0 bases and J lost 1, with 11 bases in between. CDR1 is SGDLS, CDR2 YYNGEE, per germline. The CDR3 region has the DNA TGTGCCAGCAGCGTAGATCCCAGTGCTTCCTACGAGCAGTACTTC. Amino acid sequence: CASSVDPSASYEQYF.

Comments on this clone: An end of the junction differs from the germline gene, which may be a read error. Other nucleotide sequences in the sample specify the same CDR3. The V gene is TRBV7-2, the J gene TRBJ2-3; 10 nucleotides line up with TRBD2. Looked up from germline, CDR1 is SGHTA and CDR2 is FQGNSA. This CDR3 region has 15 residues. CDR3 DNA: TGTGCCAGCAGTTTAGCGGGGGGTCGGACAGATACGCAGTATTTT. Protein sequence: CASSLAGGRTDTQYF.

The genes are TRBV19 and TRBJ2-5; weak D call: TRBD1 (6 bases). From germline, CDR1 is LNHDA and CDR2 SQIVND (reference sequence). Trimming pared 5 bases from V and 2 bases from J, leaving 18 bases between. This CDR3 is built from 16 residues. The CDR3 DNA is TGTGCCAGTAGTCCGCAGGGGAGAAGCAGGCAAGAGACCCAGTACTTC. Residues: CASSPQGRSRQETQYF.

The chain recombines TRBV9 with TRBJ2-1; the match to TRBD2 covers 7 bases. CDR3 size: 17 residues. Germline V gene lookup returns CDR1 SGDLS and CDR2 YYNGEE. Germline trimming cut 3 bases from V and 5 bases from J; bases unmatched to any gene: 14. DNA of the CDR3: TGTGCCAGCAGCGCCCGACGCAGCGGGGCAATCCACAATGAGCAGTTCTTC. It is translated as CASSARRSGAIHNEQFF.

This sequence joins TRBV2 and TRBJ2-5; D not certain. Germline V lookup: CDR1 SNHLY, CDR2 FYNNEI. The V and J ends lost 3 bases and 2 bases respectively, with 7 bases between them. CDR3 length: 13 amino acids. Here the CDR3 reads CASSDNLQETQYF. The CDR3, as DNA: TGTGCCAGCAGTGATAACTTACAAGAGACCCAGTACTTC.

CDR3 residues: CASREGQAGGYTF. The CDR3 coding sequence is TGTGCCAGCAGGGAGGGACAGGCCGGTGGCTACACCTTC. The chain joins TRBV6-1 to TRBJ1-2; 8 nucleotides match TRBD1. Trimming cost V 6 bases and J 7 bases; bases outside gene matches: 7. Germline loops: CDR1 MNHNS, CDR2 SASEGT. The CDR3 totals 13 residues.

This chain links TRBV10-2 with TRBJ2-4; 7 positions match TRBD1. The germline gives CDR1 WSHSY, CDR2 SAAADI. V was pared by 4 bases and J by 4 bases, with 7 bases of the junction left unmatched. The CDR3 runs to 15 residues. CDR3 protein: CASSVHRGGKNIQYF. CDR3 DNA: TGCGCCAGCAGTGTCCACAGGGGCGGAAAAAACATTCAGTACTTC.

The gene calls are TRBV7-2 and TRBJ1-2; D perhaps matches TRBD1 (5 bases). Germline lookup yields CDR1 SGHTA and CDR2 FQGNSA. V shed 5 bases and J shed 3 bases, with 13 bases lying between them. This CDR3 is built from 14 residues. The CDR3 spells CASSPRGGYYGYTF. In DNA, the CDR3 is TGTGCCAGCAGCCCGAGGGGAGGTTACTATGGCTACACCTTC.